One and the same sample provided the 15 T cell receptor beta chains below, sequenced in a study of metastatic and nonmetastatic thyroid tumors. TCRdb re-clonotyped the PCR reads via MiXCR. The table shows tens of thousands of clones, with more than 20% occurring only once. Ahead of thyroid surgery, no patient had received treatment of any kind. The specimen sequenced was blood. All receptors come from a male donor with papillary thyroid cancer or a benign thyroid nodule (not recorded which). Some clones in this sample may be carry-over from other donors' samples.

The chain is built from TRBV5-1 and TRBJ2-1; 7 positions match TRBD2. Germline V gene sequence: CDR1 SGHRS, CDR2 YFSETQ. This CDR3 has 17 residues. V lost 4 bases and J lost 6; bases outside the gene matches: 16. The CDR3: CASSPNPGGRASNEQFF. The CDR3 bases are TGCGCCAGCAGCCCAAATCCGGGCGGGAGAGCCAGCAATGAGCAGTTCTTC.

The chain is built from TRBV24-1 and TRBJ2-3, with 9 bases fitting TRBD2. V was clipped by 4 bases and J by 5 bases; unmatched bases: 6. Germline values: CDR1 KGHDR, CDR2 SFDVKD. CDR3 length: 15 amino acids. DNA of the CDR3: TGTGCCACCAGTGAAGGCGGGAGGGCTGGAGATACGCAGTATTTT. Protein product: CATSEGGRAGDTQYF.

This clone was counted ten times or more. Being one base from a much bigger clone, this may be a read error. This sample includes further DNA sequences coding for the same CDR3. The V gene is TRBV20-1, the J gene TRBJ2-7; D may match TRBD1 or TRBD2 (6 bases each). This CDR3 has 13 residues. CDR1 and CDR2 (germline): DFQATT, SNEGSKA (reference sequence). V was pared by 5 bases and J by 3 bases, with 14 bases between. The CDR3 sequence is CSAGRRGIYEQYF. CDR3 coding DNA: TGCAGTGCTGGACGGAGGGGGATCTACGAGCAGTACTTC.

This clone was detected ten times or more. The CDR3: CASSHPTPGQQYF. The CDR3 bases are TGCGCCAGCAGCCATCCGACCCCCGGCCAGCAGTACTTC. V gene TRBV4-1 combines with J gene TRBJ2-7; D ambiguous. Trimming stripped 3 bases from V and 8 bases from J, with 14 bases between. This CDR3 spans 13 amino acids. In germline, CDR1 is MGHRA, CDR2 YSYEKL.

This clone has at least ten counts. The chain couples TRBV5-5 to TRBJ2-5, with D possibly TRBD1 on 6 matching bases. Germline values: CDR1 SGHKS, CDR2 YYEKEE (reference sequence). The V and J ends lost 3 bases and 4 bases respectively, with 13 bases between them. CDR3 length: 14 residues. This CDR3 is CASSSIQGVETQYF. The CDR3 coding sequence is TGTGCCAGCAGCTCTATACAGGGAGTAGAGACCCAGTACTTC.

This chain links TRBV6-2 or TRBV6-3 with TRBJ2-3; 11 bases agree with TRBD2. V lost 5 bases and J lost 3; bases outside the gene matches: 10. This CDR3 contains 17 residues. The germline V gene encodes CDR1 MNHEY and CDR2 SVGEGT. CDR3 in DNA: TGTGCCAGCAGTGACTTGGGGACTAGCGGATGGACAGATACGCAGTATTTT. It codes for CASSDLGTSGWTDTQYF.

The gene calls are TRBV20-1 and TRBJ1-2; D remains ambiguous. This CDR3 has 15 residues. CDR1 DFQATT and CDR2 SNEGSKA come from the germline V gene (reference sequence). V was trimmed by 2 bases and J by 4 bases, leaving 17 bases between them. The CDR3 is CSARIWEVASYGYTF. As DNA, the CDR3 is TGCAGTGCTAGAATCTGGGAGGTGGCTTCCTATGGCTACACCTTC.

In this sample, this clone turned up many times. This chain uses TRBV2 with TRBJ2-3; D tentatively reads TRBD1 or TRBD2 (6 bases each). The CDR3 runs to 14 residues. CDR1 and CDR2 (germline): SNHLY, FYNNEI. V shed 7 bases and J shed 5 bases, with 16 bases lying between them. DNA of the CDR3: TGTGCCAGCACCCTAGGAGGGGGAGGAGATACGCAGTATTTT. Residues: CASTLGGGGDTQYF. Based on the CDR3 plus reference TRBV2 and TRBJ2-3, the full variable domain is EPEVTQTPSHQVTQMGQEVILRCVPISNHLYFYWYRQILGQKVEFLVSFYNNEISEKSEIFDDQFSVERPDGSNFTLKIRSTKLEDSAMYFCASTLGGGGDTQYFGPGTRLTVL.

The chain links TRBV20-1 to TRBJ2-7; 8 nucleotides match TRBD1. From germline, CDR1 is DFQATT and CDR2 SNEGSKA (reference sequence). V lost 5 bases, J lost 1 base, and 10 bases stayed unmatched. CDR3 length: 15 amino acids. CDR3 protein: CSARTGMASSYEQYF. The CDR3, as DNA: TGCAGTGCTCGGACAGGGATGGCGAGTTCCTACGAGCAGTACTTC.

This clone occurred many times. V usage is TRBV7-9 and J usage is TRBJ2-1; TRBD2 is a possible D gene (6 bases). Trimming removed 6 bases from V and 10 bases from J, with 19 bases in between. CDR1 is SEHNR, CDR2 FQNEAQ, per germline (reference sequence). This CDR3 has 14 amino acids. The CDR3 is CASSPSVGRDEQFF. CDR3 bases: TGTGCCAGCAGTCCTAGCGTAGGGCGGGACGAGCAGTTCTTC.

In this sample, this clone turned up many times. The chain employs TRBV3-1 and TRBJ2-3, with 14 bases matching TRBD2. The CDR3 length is 17 residues. The trim removed 5 bases at V and 5 bases at J, leaving 9 bases unmatched. Germline V gene data show CDR1 as LGHDT and CDR2 as YNNKEL (reference sequence). The CDR3 loop is CASSNLGLAGVRDTQYF. As DNA, the CDR3 is TGTGCCAGCAGCAATTTGGGACTAGCGGGAGTGAGAGATACGCAGTATTTT.

The gene calls are TRBV4-1 and TRBJ2-6, with D possibly being TRBD1 or TRBD2 (5 bases each). CDR3 size: 17 residues. Deletions cut 0 bases from V and 1 base from J, with 10 bases between. CDR1 is MGHRA and CDR2 is YSYEKL in the germline V gene. The CDR3 DNA sequence: TGCGCCAGCAGCCAAGAGGAGTGGGGGTCTGGGGCCAACGTCCTGACTTTC. Translation gives CASSQEEWGSGANVLTF.

This clone was detected only a few times. V is TRBV7-8 and J is TRBJ2-1; 7 positions match TRBD1. The germline gives CDR1 SGHVS, CDR2 FQNEAQ. V was clipped by 5 bases and J by 15 bases; unmatched bases: 7. CDR3 length: 11 residues. This CDR3 is CASSNRDRPFF. DNA of the CDR3: TGTGCCAGCAGCAACCGGGACAGACCGTTCTTC.

The V and J genes are TRBV5-6 and TRBJ2-7; D possibly matches TRBD1 or TRBD2 (5 bases each). This CDR3 spans 14 amino acids. V was cut by 0 bases and J by 9 bases, with 16 bases left in between. Germline CDR1 reads SGHDT; CDR2 reads YYEEEE. CDR3 protein: CASSLAEGLGGQYF. CDR3 DNA: TGTGCCAGCAGCTTGGCCGAGGGGCTAGGAGGGCAGTACTTC.

This chain links TRBV6-1 with TRBJ1-5; D unclear. In germline, CDR1 is MNHNS, CDR2 SASEGT. There are 17 residues in the CDR3. The V end was cut by 5 bases, the J end by 2 bases, with 19 bases between. The CDR3 sequence is CASSTTWTPGGNQPQHF. CDR3 in DNA: TGTGCCAGCAGTACTACCTGGACCCCTGGGGGCAATCAGCCCCAGCATTTT.